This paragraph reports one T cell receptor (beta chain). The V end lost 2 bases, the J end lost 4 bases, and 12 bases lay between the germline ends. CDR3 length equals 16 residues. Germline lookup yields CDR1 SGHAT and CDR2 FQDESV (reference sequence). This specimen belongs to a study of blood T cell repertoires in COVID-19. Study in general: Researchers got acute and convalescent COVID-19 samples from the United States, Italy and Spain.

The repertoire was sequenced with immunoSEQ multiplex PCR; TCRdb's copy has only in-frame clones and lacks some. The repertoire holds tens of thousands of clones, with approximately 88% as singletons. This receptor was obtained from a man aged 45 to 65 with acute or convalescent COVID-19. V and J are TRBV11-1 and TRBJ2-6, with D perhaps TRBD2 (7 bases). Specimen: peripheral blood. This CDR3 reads CASSLSGGGGANVLTF. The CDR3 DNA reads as TGTGCCAGCAGCTTATCGGGGGGCGGCGGGGCCAACGTCCTGACTTTC.